The entry that follows covers one TCR beta chain sequence. Its antigen remains unidentified. Base qualities are not provided; no much larger clone lies one nucleotide away. This sample stems from a study of CD8 T cells in Susac syndrome (dated by TCRdb to the late 2010s). For the wider study: The study used repertoire sequencing to test whether antigen drove CD8+ T cell activation and differentiation in Susac syndrome. CD8+ T cell repertoire clonality was compared between some 12 healthy donors, approximately 14 Susac syndrome patients and 15 multiple sclerosis patients.

RNA was extracted with the RNeasy kit and 0.5 to 1 ug was reverse transcribed using random hexamers. The immunoSEQ multiplex PCR assay, covering 54 Vbeta and 13 Jbeta segments, was used to amplify TCR beta CDR3 regions. PCR amplification bias was corrected using a synthetic template baseline for primer optimization and computational correction. As for the original processing: Reads were assigned to V, D and J genes according to IMGT and analyzed in immunoSEQ Analyzer, with only productive sequences retained. To calculate clonality, Shannon entropy was normalized by log2 of the number of productive unique sequences and then subtracted from one. For each patient and control, public and private clones were evaluated among the 100 most prevalent clones. Susac-specific clones were defined as absent from healthy and MS cohorts, over a thousand published viral clones and other ImmuneACCESS disease sequences. TCRdb took the public reads, trimmed them with fastp at Q25, ran MiXCR for clone calling and kept in-frame beta chains. Entries are consolidated by CDR3 protein sequence, retaining the most common genes and DNA. The V and J calls and clone size are TCRdb's, not the authors'. The sample table records about 150,000 distinct CDR3 sequences; 95% to 96% of these occur just once. 0.15% of the sample belongs to the ten largest clones.

Results the study describes overall, beyond this receptor: The number of individuals in the TCR sequencing and HLA analysis was acknowledged as relatively small.

Peripheral blood CD8+ and CD4+ T cells from healthy donors, Susac syndrome patients and multiple sclerosis patients were profiled using high-throughput TCR beta sequencing. The multiple sclerosis controls were treatment-naive patients whose relapsing-remitting disease, either stable or active, fulfilled the revised McDonald criteria. Bulk CD8+ and CD4+ T cells were purified by magnetic negative isolation, whereas CD8+ TEMRA cells were enriched by FACS. Blood was collected in EDTA tubes and processed within 24 hours, with PBMCs isolated through density gradient centrifugation. PBMCs intended for TCR sequencing were cryopreserved in liquid nitrogen and were subsequently thawed in a 37 degrees C water bath. The sorted or isolated CD4+, CD8+ and CD8+ TEMRA cells reached a purity of at least 90%. The CDR3 sequence holds 14 residues, the cysteine and phenylalanine included. The read is trimmed to its CDR3 DNA, 42 bases read in frame from base 1. V gives up 6 bases and J gives up 6 bases, and the segment between their germline ends measures 18 bases. Via the germline V gene, CDR1 is SQVTM and CDR2 ANQGSEA.

This clonotype was sampled from a human donor with multiple sclerosis. The sequenced material came from CD8+ T cells from PBMCs. The chain couples TRBV29-1 to TRBJ1-5; TRBD1 might be the D gene, on 6 matching bases. The CDR3 sequence is CSVDLHGGGQPQHF. The DNA sequence is as follows: TGCAGCGTCGATCTGCATGGGGGCGGTCAGCCCCAGCATTTT. Extended through the reference TRBV29-1 and TRBJ1-5 proteins, this CDR3 yields the full variable domain: SAVISQKPSRDICQRGTSLTIQCQVDSQVTMMFWYRQQPGQSLTLIATANQGSEATYESGFVIDKFPISRPNLTFSTLTVSNMSPEDSSIYLCSVDLHGGGQPQHFGDGTRLSIL.